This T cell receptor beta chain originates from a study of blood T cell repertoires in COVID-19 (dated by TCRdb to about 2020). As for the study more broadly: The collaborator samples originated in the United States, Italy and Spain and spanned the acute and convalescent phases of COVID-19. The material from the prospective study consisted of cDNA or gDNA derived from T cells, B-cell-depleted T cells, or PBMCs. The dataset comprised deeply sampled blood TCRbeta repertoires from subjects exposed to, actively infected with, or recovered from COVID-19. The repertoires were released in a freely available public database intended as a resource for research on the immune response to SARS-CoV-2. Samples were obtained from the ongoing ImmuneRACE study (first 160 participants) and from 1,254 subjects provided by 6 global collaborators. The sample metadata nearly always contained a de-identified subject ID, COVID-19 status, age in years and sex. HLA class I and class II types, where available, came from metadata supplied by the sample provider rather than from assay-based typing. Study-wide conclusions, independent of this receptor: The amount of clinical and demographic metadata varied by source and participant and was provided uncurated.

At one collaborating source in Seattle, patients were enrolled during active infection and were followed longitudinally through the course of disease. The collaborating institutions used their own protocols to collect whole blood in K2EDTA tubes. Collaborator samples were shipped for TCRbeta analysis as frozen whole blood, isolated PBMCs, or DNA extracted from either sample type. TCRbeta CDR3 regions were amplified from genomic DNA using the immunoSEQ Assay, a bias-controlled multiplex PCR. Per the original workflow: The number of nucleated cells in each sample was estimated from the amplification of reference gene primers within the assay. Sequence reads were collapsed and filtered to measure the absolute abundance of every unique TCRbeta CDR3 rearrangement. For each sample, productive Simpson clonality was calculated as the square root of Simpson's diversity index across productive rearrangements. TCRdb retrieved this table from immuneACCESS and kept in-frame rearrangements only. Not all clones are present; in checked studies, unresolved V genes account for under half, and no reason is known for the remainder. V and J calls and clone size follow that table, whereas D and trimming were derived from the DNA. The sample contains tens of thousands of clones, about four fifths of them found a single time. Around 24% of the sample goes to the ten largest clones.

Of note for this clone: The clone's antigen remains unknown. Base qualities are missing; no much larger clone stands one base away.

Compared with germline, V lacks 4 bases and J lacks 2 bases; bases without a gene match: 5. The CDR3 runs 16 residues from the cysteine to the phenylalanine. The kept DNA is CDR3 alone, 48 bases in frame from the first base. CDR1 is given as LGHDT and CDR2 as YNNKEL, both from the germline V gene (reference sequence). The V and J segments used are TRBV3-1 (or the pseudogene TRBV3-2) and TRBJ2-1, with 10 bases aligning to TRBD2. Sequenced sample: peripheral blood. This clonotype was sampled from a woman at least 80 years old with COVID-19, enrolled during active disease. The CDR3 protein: CASSLSLAGAYNEQFF. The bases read TGTGCCAGCAGCCTTAGCCTAGCGGGGGCCTACAATGAGCAGTTCTTC.